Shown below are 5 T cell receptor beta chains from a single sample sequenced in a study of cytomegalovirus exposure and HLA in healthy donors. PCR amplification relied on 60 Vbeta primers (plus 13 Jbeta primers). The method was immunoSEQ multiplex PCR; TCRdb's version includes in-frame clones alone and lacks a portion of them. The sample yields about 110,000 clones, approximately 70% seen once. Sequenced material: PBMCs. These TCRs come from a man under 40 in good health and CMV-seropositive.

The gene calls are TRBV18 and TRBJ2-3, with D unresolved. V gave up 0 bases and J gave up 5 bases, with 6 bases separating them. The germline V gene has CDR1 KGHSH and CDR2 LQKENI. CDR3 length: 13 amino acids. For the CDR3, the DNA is TGTGCCAGCTCACCACCGGCGGTAGATACGCAGTATTTT. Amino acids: CASSPPAVDTQYF.

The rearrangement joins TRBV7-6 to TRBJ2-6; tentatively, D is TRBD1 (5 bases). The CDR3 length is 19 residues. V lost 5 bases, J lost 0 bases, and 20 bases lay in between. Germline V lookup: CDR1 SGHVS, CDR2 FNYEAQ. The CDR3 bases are TGTGCCAGCAGCGTCTTGACAGCCTCTATTCACTCTGGGGCCAACGTCCTGACTTTC. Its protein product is CASSVLTASIHSGANVLTF.

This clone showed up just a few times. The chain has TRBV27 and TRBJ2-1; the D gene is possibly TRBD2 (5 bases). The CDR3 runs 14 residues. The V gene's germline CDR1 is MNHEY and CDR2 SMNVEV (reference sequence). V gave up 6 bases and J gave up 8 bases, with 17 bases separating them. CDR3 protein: CASSSRGRWDEQFF. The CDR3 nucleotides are TGTGCCAGCAGCTCCCGAGGGCGGTGGGATGAGCAGTTCTTC.

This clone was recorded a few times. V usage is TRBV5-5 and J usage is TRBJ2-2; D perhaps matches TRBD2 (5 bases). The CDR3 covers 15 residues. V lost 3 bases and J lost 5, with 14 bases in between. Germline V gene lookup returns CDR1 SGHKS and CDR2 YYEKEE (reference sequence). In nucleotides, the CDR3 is TGTGCCAGCAGCTCAAGGACTCAAATTACCGGGGAGCTGTTTTTT. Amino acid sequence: CASSSRTQITGELFF.

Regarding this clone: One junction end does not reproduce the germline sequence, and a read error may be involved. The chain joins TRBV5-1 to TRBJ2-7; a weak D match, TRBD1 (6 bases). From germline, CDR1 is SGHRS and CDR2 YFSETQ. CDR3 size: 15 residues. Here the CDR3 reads CASSWVSGRGDEQYF. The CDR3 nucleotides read TGTGCCAGCAGCTGGGTGTCCGGCAGGGGCGACGAGCAGTACTTC.